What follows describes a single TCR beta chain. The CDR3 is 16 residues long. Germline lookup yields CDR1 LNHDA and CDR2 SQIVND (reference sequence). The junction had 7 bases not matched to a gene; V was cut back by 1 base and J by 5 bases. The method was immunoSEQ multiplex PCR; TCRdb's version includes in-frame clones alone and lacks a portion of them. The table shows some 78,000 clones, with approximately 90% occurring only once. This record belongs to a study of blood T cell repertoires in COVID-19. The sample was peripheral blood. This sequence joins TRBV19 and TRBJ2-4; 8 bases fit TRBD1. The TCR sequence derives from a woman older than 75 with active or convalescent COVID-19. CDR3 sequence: CASSIVTGTGQNIQYF. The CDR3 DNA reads TGTGCCAGTAGTATAGTTACCGGGACAGGTCAAAACATTCAGTACTTC.